The clone carrying this T cell receptor beta chain was picked up one time. This record comes from a study of blood T cell repertoires in COVID-19. On the study more broadly: Sample material is recorded as cDNA or gDNA derived from T cells, B-cell-depleted T cells, or PBMCs.

Germline V CDR1 and CDR2: SNHLY, FYNNEI. The V and J ends lost 3 bases and 0 bases respectively, with 9 bases between them. This CDR3 contains 15 residues. Only in-frame clones appear in the TCRdb table, and some are missing; sequencing was by immunoSEQ multiplex PCR. The sample has 250,000 to 350,000 clones, about nine tenths seen once. This TCR was sampled from a woman aged 45 to 65 who had been exposed to COVID-19. Sequencing used PBMCs or T cells enriched from blood (not recorded which). The chain employs TRBV2 and TRBJ1-5, with D possibly being TRBD1 (5 bases). The CDR3 region is CASSEAGGSNQPQHF. Here the CDR3 DNA reads TGTGCCAGCAGTGAGGCGGGGGGTAGCAATCAGCCCCAGCATTTT.